This TCR beta chain was sequenced in a study of cytomegalovirus exposure and HLA in healthy donors (dated by TCRdb to 2016 to 2017). Study-wide context: An earlier analysis of approximately 550 of the donors reported 250 to 300 Gb of sequence data and 100 million to 130 million unique TCR beta sequences from 150 million to 200 million T cells. In the later analysis, no new phenotypic data were used to find candidate immune exposures; instead, reliance was placed on TCR beta sequences and their occurrence across donors. The study was designed to test whether signatures of past pathogen exposure could be identified by cataloging public T cell receptors. An early release that covered fewer than 800 HLA-typed donors contained approximately 300 gigabases of sequencing data and roughly 84 million unique TCR sequences. On average, roughly 250,000 unique TCR beta nucleotide sequences were sequenced per donor among a few hundred genotyped donors of the cohort, with roughly a sixth of those sequences being non-productive. Alongside the repertoire data, information on donor age, sex, ethnicity and CMV serostatus was compiled. A handful of DR-DQ haplotypes were treated as single units for association and clustering because of strong linkage in the cohort. In addition to the first cohort of 500 to 850 subjects, a separate validation cohort of 120 different subjects was used. A later analysis re-analyzed previously published TCR beta repertoires from 666 donors and added high-resolution HLA genotyping to study TCR occurrence patterns. All discovery cohort repertoires had been generated using a single sequencing platform. To decide whether each TCR beta V gene segment behaved as functional or pseudogenic, an earlier analysis of nearly 600 of the donors relied on high-throughput TCR beta sequencing. Both class I and class II loci were covered by HLA typing, at four-digit resolution. The study profiled the T cell repertoires of about 720 subjects by immunosequencing and related them to cytomegalovirus serostatus. Typing coverage differed by locus: A, B, C, DRB1 and DQB1 were typed in about 629-630 donors, DQA1 in about 550, DPA1 in over 600, and DPB1 in around 440. In a later genetic analysis, genome-wide SNP genotypes for about 55% of the roughly 700 donors were used, and that subset was treated as a discovery cohort. To predict cytomegalovirus infection status, the study brought together high-throughput TCR immunosequencing, statistical association of individual TCRs with disease status, and machine learning. Among the roughly 430 genotyped donors, around 81% belonged to the genetic ancestry cluster associated with self-reported Caucasian donors. The research as a whole found: According to the authors, the approach could potentially be generalized to other disease states and immunological phenotypes. The earlier analysis of a few hundred of the donors excluded around 17 rarely observed V segments, including chromosome 9 orphons, because counts were too low. In a later analysis, the rate of TCR association differed among HLA loci, with DRB1 alleles having the most associated TCRs and HLA-C alleles having the fewest. According to a later analysis, most CMV-associated TCR beta chains appeared to be HLA-restricted, and the HLA associations seemed to be driven largely by CMV exposure. Because HLA typing was unavailable for some donors at each locus, only the typed subset was used in association tests. A few of the identified cytomegalovirus-associated TCR beta chains were confirmed in vitro to be specific for cytomegalovirus antigens. In a later genetic analysis, fewer N-insertions in productive TCRs were reported among donors in an Asian-associated ancestry cluster than the approximately 670-donor mean. Several of the top co-occurrence clusters appeared to be linked to parvovirus B19, influenza, CMV and Epstein-Barr virus, according to a later analysis. The 87-base-pair reads could not distinguish some IMGT-functional V segments, including TRBV6-2 and TRBV6-3, so those segments were excluded. Linkage disequilibrium might explain the correlated functional status among segregating V segments, but an unknown experimental factor could not be excluded. In an earlier analysis of over 550 of the donors, most TCR beta V segments were observed in productive rearrangements about 87% or about 30% of the time, broadly matching IMGT annotations. An association between a missense DCLRE1C variant and V-gene and J-gene trimming of TCR beta chains was found in a later genetic analysis and replicated in an independent cohort. Sequencing depth was assumed to be roughly uniform across donors in the presence/absence analyses, though that assumption may not hold. The sequencing pipeline was judged likely to have produced a cluster of highly shared sequence variants as a technical artifact. Cytomegalovirus status was reported to be diagnosed by the classifier with high specificity and sensitivity in both the original and validation cohorts. When HLA alleles, especially DR and DQ, strongly co-occurred, TCR associations were difficult to assign to individual alleles. A further reported finding was that TCR beta sequences accurately predicted the HLA-A and HLA-B alleles for most subjects in the first cohort. Most TCR sequences were seen in very few donors, while some public TCRs were found in many individuals. Specific HLA alleles were associated with 15,000 to 20,000 TCR beta sequences at a false discovery rate of 0.05 in a later analysis. Immune exposure information for the cohort was limited to CMV serostatus. In this cohort, only TCR beta chains were sequenced, and detectable features were limited by the absence of alpha or paired-chain data. The study gave a list of 150 to 200 TCR beta chains associated with cytomegalovirus. Compared with equally common non-associated chains, HLA-associated TCR beta chains in a later analysis were more clonally expanded and had lower generation probabilities.

Reading from cysteine to phenylalanine, the CDR3 counts 12 amino acids. This entry keeps only the CDR3 DNA: 36 bases, framed from base 1. CDR1 and CDR2 (PRHDT, FYEKMQ) derive from the germline V gene (reference sequence). V loses 5 bases, J loses 5 bases, and the germline ends lie 6 bases apart. The cohort consisted of 600 or so healthy bone marrow donors. At the time of sampling, every cohort member was nominally healthy, though immune exposures that went unrecorded were likely present. The donor was CMV seronegative and belonged to the group of 352 seronegative cohort members. A peripheral blood sample was provided by each donor, and peripheral blood mononuclear cells were used for TCR beta sequencing. Genomic DNA was extracted from the blood cell samples with the Qiagen DNeasy Blood Extraction Kit. Points on this clone: Its antigen is still unknown. No clone much larger than this one lies a single base away; base qualities are absent.

Library creation used the immunoSEQ multiplex PCR assay. For the multiplex PCR, a mixture combining 60 forward primers for TCR Vbeta segments and 13 reverse primers for TCR Jbeta segments was used. A multiplex PCR assay on genomic DNA amplified the CDR3 region of rearranged TCR beta genes. On the Illumina HiSeq System, the amplified TCR beta libraries were sequenced as 87-base-pair reads. The authors' pipeline ran thus. In a later analysis, roughly 80 million unique TCR beta chains were counted across the 690 or so repertoires, and approximately 9.9 million of these chains were shared by at least two donors. To remove PCR and sequencing errors, raw reads were error-corrected and collapsed into unique sequences using a nearest-neighbor algorithm that merged closely related sequences. To assign V, D and J gene segments, CDR3 sequences were aligned to IMGT reference sequences. Each retained sequence needed at least a six-nucleotide match to both a V gene segment and a J gene segment. Rearrangements were classified as productive when the CDR3 lacked stop codons and remained in frame with V and J, and all other rearrangements were classified as non-productive. Following IMGT convention, CDR3 was defined as the stretch from the second conserved V-encoded cysteine to the conserved J-encoded phenylalanine. The earlier analysis of approximately 500 of the donors excluded sequences that lacked an unambiguous match to a single V gene segment. An earlier analysis of several hundred of the donors called V segments functional above 56.7% productive rearrangements and segregating when the between-donor standard deviation exceeded 5%. To diagnose cytomegalovirus status from the catalog of TCR beta chain sequences, a statistical classification framework was built. In a later analysis, TCR nucleotide sequences were compared against IMGT/GENE-DB human TR gene sequences so that V and J genes could be assigned. The TCRdist pipeline was used in a later analysis to assign CDR3 sequences and most-parsimonious VDJ recombination scenarios. A later analysis defined each TCR beta chain by its CDR3 amino acid sequence plus V-gene family, and excluded reads lacking a unique V-gene family. In a later analysis, around 650 highly shared, low-generation-probability nucleotide sequences were removed to address suspected cross-contamination and a sequencing artifact. In a later analysis, a clonal expansion index for each public chain was calculated from normalized within-repertoire ranks of inferred template counts. Generation probabilities in a later analysis came from a VDJ recombination model fitted to out-of-frame rearrangements, and those results were checked against IGoR. In a later analysis, TCR-TCR, TCR-HLA and TCR-CMV co-occurrence was scored with hypergeometric tests, and a repertoire-size bias correction was applied to TCR pairs. A later analysis estimated false discovery rates by permuting HLA or CMV assignments 20 times. In a later analysis, co-occurring TCRs were grouped using DBSCAN, and TCRdist sequence similarity was added for clustering within HLA-allele-positive subsets. For co-occurrence clustering, repertoires with fewer than 30,000 or more than 120,000 public chains were excluded, along with roughly 5 repertoires with anomalous nucleotide sharing. TCRdb's version of the immuneACCESS table is confined to in-frame rearrangements and falls short of the full clone set. An unresolved V gene accounts for under half of the shortfall where checked; the remainder is of unknown origin. V and J calls and clone size follow that table, whereas D and trimming were derived from the DNA. For this sample the table gives about 130,000 clones, of which 70% to 75% were detected only once. Jointly, the top ten make up approximately 7.8% of the sample.

This clonotype was sampled from a male donor in good health and CMV-seronegative. Source material: PBMCs. The sequence joins TRBV13 to TRBJ2-2; TRBD1 is a possible D gene, resting on 6 matching bases. The DNA is as follows: TGTGCCAGCAGCACAGGGACCGGGGAGCTGTTTTTT. It codes for CASSTGTGELFF.